The TCR beta chain under discussion was sequenced for a study of T cells in Graves' hyperthyroidism and ophthalmopathy. The sample holds a few counts of this clonotype. CDR1 and CDR2 from the germline V gene are SEHNR and FQNEAQ (reference sequence). The CDR3 extends over 12 amino acids. The ends were cut back, 4 bases at V and 10 bases at J, with 11 bases in the middle. Amplified regions were TCR beta CDR3 sequences from RNA transcripts. With the HTBI primer set, the TCR CDR3 went through a first round of RT-PCR. MiXCR was run by TCRdb on the multiplex PCR reads, yielding one entry per CDR3 protein. The sample contains about 560,000 distinct CDR3 sequences, about a sixth of which appear only once.

V is TRBV7-9 and J is TRBJ2-1; D possibly uses TRBD1 or TRBD2 (5 bases each). This receptor was obtained from a woman in her late teens or twenties with Graves' hyperthyroidism. Sequencing input: blood. This CDR3 is CASSWEWGEQFF. CDR3 coding DNA: TGTGCCAGCAGCTGGGAATGGGGGGAGCAGTTCTTC.